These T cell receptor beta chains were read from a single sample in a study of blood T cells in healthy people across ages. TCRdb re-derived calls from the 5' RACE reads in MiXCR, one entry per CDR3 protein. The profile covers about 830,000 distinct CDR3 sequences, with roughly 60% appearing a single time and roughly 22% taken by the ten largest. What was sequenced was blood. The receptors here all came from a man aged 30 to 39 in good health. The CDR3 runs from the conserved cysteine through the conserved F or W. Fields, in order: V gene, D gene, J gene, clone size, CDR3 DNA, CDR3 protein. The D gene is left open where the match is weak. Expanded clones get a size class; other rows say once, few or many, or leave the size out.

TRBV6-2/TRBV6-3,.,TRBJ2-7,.,TGTGCCAGCAGTTACCCAAGAACCGGGACTCAGAGTTACGAGCAGTACTTC,CASSYPRTGTQSYEQYF
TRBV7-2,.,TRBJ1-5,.,TGTGCCAGCAGCTTAGATGGGGGGCCCAATCAGCCCCAGCATTTT,CASSLDGGPNQPQHF
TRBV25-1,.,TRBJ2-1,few,TGTGCCAGCAGCGGTAGAGGGGGACGGGGCTCCTACAATGAGCAGTTCTTC,CASSGRGGRGSYNEQFF
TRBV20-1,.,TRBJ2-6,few,TGCAGTGCTAGGGCACGCTTCTCTGGGGCCAACGTCCTGACTTTC,CSARARFSGANVLTF
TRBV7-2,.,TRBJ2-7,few,TGTGCCAGCAGAGGTCGCCAAGAGGATGCCCAGTACTTC,CASRGRQEDAQYF
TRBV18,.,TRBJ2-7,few,TGTGCCAGCTCACCACCCTCAGGGTACCCCTCCTACGAGCAGTACTTC,CASSPPSGYPSYEQYF
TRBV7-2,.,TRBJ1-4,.,TGTGCCAGCAGCTTAGCGTCGTTGTGGGCCCCTAATGAAAAACTGTTTTTT,CASSLASLWAPNEKLFF
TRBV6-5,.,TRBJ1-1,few,TGTGCCAGCTCCCGTATGGGGGGCGAAGCTTTCTTT,CASSRMGGEAFF
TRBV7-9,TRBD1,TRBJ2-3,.,TGTGCCAGCAGCTTAGAACCACAGGGGACGACAGATACGCAGTATTTT,CASSLEPQGTTDTQYF
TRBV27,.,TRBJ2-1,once,TGTGCCAGCAGTCGGAACACAGCCTACGAGCAGTTCTTC,CASSRNTAYEQFF
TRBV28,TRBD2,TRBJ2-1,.,TGTGCCAGCAGTTTATTTCGCCGGGTAGCGGGAGGGCCTGGCAATGAGCAGTTCTTC,CASSLFRRVAGGPGNEQFF
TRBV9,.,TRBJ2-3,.,TGTGCCAGCAGCGTTGTCGGGGGGCTAAACACAGATACGCAGTATTTT,CASSVVGGLNTDTQYF
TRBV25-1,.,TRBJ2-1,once,TGCGCCATCGGAGGGGGAGCTCGGCAGTTCTTC,CAIGGGARQFF
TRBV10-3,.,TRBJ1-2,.,TGTGCCATCAGTTTACGTCAGGGACAATCCGGCTACACCTTC,CAISLRQGQSGYTF
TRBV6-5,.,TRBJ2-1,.,TGTGCCAGCGCCGAACGACAGAATAAGGAGTTCTTC,CASAERQNKEFF
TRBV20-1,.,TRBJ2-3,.,TGCAGTGCTAGGGGAGGCAGGGTTCATGTGGTCACAGATACGCAGTATTTT,CSARGGRVHVVTDTQYF